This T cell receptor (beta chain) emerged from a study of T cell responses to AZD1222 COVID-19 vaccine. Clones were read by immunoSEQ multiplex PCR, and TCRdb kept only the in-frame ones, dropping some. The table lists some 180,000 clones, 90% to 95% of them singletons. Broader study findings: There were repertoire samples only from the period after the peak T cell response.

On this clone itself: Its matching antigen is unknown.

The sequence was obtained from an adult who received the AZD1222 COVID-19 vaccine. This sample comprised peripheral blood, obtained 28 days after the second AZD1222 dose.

The CDR3 nucleotides read TGTGCCAGCAGTGACCAGGGGGTAGGCACTGAAGCTTTCTTT. It yields the protein CASSDQGVGTEAFF. The rearrangement links TRBV2 to TRBJ1-1; 7 bases fit TRBD1. After removal of 3 bases from V and 4 bases from J, the junction contained 5 bases not matched to a gene. Germline values: CDR1 SNHLY, CDR2 FYNNEI. The CDR3 sequence is 14 residues long.